This TCR beta chain was recorded in a study of blood T cell repertoires in COVID-19. Study-wide context: The origin of the acute and convalescent COVID-19 samples was the United States, Italy and Spain. Sources were T cells, B-cell-depleted T cells, or PBMCs; the material itself was cDNA or gDNA.

This CDR3 spans 13 amino acids. The ends were cut back, 0 bases at V and 6 bases at J, with 6 bases in the middle. In germline, CDR1 is LNHDA, CDR2 SQIVND (reference sequence). Authors' analysis steps: Nucleated cell number was recorded as an estimate derived from reference gene primer amplification. Sequencing was performed with immunoSEQ multiplex PCR; in TCRdb, only in-frame clones are kept and a portion is missing. V and J calls and clone size are given by that table; D and trimming were obtained from the DNA. The table lists about 100,000 clones, approximately 86% of them singletons. This TCR was sampled from a woman aged 60-75 years with acute or convalescent COVID-19. The sample comprised peripheral blood. J is TRBJ1-5 and V is TRBV19; TRBD1 might be the D (5 bases). In DNA form, the CDR3 reads TGTGCCAGTAGTATAGACAGGGTTCAGCCCCAGCATTTT. This encodes CASSIDRVQPQHF.